This TCR beta chain appears in the sequencing data of a study of PD-1 blockade in mismatch repair-deficient tumors. Looked up from germline, CDR1 is MNHEY and CDR2 is SVGAGI. V gave up 5 bases and J gave up 2 bases, with 7 bases separating them. The CDR3 contains 13 residues. The table came from immunoSEQ multiplex PCR; TCRdb's copy has only in-frame clones and leaves some out. This table holds 80,000 to 130,000 clones, about four fifths found once. V is TRBV6-5 and J is TRBJ2-1, with no clear D. Sequenced material: peripheral blood, taken around 8 months after starting pembrolizumab. The sequence was obtained from an adult with mismatch repair-deficient cancer. CDR3 in DNA: TGTGCCAGCAGTCTAACCCCCTACAATGAGCAGTTCTTC. Amino acid sequence: CASSLTPYNEQFF.